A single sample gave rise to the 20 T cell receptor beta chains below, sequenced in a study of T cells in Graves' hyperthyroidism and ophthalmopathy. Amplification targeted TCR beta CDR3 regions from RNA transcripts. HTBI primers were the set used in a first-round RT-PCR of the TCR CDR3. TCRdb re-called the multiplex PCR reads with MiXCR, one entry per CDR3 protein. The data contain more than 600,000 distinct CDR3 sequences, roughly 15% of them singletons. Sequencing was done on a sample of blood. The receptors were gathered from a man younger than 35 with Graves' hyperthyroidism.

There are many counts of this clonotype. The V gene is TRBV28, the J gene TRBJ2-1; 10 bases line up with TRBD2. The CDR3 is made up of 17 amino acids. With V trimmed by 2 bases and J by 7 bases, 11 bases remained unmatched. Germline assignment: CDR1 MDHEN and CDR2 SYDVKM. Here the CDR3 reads CASSLGRAGGPRNEQFF. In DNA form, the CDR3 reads TGTGCCAGCAGTTTAGGTCGAGCGGGAGGGCCTAGGAATGAGCAGTTCTTC. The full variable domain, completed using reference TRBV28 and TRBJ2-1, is DVKVTQSSRYLVKRTGEKVFLECVQDMDHENMFWYRQDPGLGLRLIYFSYDVKMKEKGDIPEGYSVSREKKERFSLILESASTNQTSMYLCASSLGRAGGPRNEQFFGPGTRLTVL.

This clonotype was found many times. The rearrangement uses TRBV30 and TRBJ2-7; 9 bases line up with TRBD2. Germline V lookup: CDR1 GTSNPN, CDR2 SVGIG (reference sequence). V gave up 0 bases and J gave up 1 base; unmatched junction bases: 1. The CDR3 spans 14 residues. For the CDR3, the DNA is TGTGCCTGGAGTGTAGCGGGAGGTTCCTACGAGCAGTACTTC. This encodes CAWSVAGGSYEQYF.

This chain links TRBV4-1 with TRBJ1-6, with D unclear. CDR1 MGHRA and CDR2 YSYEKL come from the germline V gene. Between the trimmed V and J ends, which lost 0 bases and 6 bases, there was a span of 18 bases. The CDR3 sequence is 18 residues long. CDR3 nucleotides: TGCGCCAGCAGCCAAGATTCCCCCGCGAGACGCACTAATTCACCCCTCCACTTT. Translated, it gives CASSQDSPARRTNSPLHF.

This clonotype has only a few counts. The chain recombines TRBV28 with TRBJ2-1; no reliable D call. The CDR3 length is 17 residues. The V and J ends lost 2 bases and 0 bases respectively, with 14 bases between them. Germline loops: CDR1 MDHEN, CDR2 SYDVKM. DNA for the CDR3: TGTGCCAGCAGTTTACCCTCGGACGGTAGCTCCTACAATGAGCAGTTCTTC. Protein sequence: CASSLPSDGSSYNEQFF.

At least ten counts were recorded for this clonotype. The CDR3 here is CAISGFGQGDEQFF. The CDR3 DNA sequence: TGTGCCATCAGTGGGTTTGGGCAGGGGGATGAGCAGTTCTTC. The chain links TRBV10-3 to TRBJ2-1; 7 bases are shared with TRBD1. This CDR3 region has 14 residues. CDR1 ENHRY and CDR2 SYGVKD come from the germline V gene. The V gene end was trimmed by 4 bases and the J gene end by 8 bases; junction bases not matched to a gene: 8.

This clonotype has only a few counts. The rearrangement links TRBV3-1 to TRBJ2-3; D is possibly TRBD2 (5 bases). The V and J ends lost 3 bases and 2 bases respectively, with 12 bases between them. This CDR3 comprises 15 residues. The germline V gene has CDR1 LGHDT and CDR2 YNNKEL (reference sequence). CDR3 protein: CASSHFSGHTDTQYF. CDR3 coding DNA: TGTGCCAGCAGCCACTTCAGCGGTCACACAGATACGCAGTATTTT.

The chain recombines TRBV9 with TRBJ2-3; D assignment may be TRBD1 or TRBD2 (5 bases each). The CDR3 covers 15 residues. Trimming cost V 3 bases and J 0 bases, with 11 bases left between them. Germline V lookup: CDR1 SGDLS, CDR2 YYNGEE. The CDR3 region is CASSAGTVSTDTQYF. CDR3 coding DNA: TGTGCCAGCAGCGCCGGGACGGTTAGCACAGATACGCAGTATTTT.

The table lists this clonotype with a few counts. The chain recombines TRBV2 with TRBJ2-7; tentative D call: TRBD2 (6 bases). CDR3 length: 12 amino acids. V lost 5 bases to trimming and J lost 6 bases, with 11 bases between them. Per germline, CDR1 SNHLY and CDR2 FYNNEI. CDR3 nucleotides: TGTGCCAGCAGTAGAGGGACTGTCGAGCAGTACTTC. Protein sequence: CASSRGTVEQYF.

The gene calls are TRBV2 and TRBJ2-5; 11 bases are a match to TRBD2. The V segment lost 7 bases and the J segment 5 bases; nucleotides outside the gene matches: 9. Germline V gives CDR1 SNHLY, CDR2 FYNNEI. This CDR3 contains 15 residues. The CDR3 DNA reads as TGTGCCAGCACTACATTAGCGGGAGGGGGGGAGACCCAGTACTTC. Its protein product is CASTTLAGGGETQYF. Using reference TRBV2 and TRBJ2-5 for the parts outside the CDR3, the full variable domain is EPEVTQTPSHQVTQMGQEVILRCVPISNHLYFYWYRQILGQKVEFLVSFYNNEISEKSEIFDDQFSVERPDGSNFTLKIRSTKLEDSAMYFCASTTLAGGGETQYFGPGTRLLVL.

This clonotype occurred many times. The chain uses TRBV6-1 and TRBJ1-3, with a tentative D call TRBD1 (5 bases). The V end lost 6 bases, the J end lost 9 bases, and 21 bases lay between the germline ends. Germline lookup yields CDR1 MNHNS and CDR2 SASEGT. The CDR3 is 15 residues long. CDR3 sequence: CASRRIQDAVGTIYF. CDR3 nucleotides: TGTGCCAGCAGGCGAATACAGGACGCGGTCGGCACCATATATTTT.

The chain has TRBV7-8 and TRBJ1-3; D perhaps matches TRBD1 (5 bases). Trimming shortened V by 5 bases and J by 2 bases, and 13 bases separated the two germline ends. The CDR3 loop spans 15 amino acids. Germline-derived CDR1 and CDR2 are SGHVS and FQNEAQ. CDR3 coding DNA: TGTGCCAGCAGCCCAGGACGGACAACTGGAAACACCATATATTTT. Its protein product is CASSPGRTTGNTIYF.

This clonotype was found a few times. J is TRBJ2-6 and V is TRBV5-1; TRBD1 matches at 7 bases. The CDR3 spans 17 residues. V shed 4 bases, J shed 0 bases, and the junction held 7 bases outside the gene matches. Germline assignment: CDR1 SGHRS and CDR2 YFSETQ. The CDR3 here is CASSPGQVGSGANVLTF. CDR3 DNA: TGCGCCAGCAGCCCTGGACAGGTCGGCTCTGGGGCCAACGTCCTGACTTTC.

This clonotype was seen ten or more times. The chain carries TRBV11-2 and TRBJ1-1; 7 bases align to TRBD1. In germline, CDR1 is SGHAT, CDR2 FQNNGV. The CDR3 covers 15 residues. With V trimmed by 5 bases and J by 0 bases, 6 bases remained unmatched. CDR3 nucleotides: TGTGCCAGCAGCCCCCCAAGGGGGCTGAACACTGAAGCTTTCTTT. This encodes CASSPPRGLNTEAFF.

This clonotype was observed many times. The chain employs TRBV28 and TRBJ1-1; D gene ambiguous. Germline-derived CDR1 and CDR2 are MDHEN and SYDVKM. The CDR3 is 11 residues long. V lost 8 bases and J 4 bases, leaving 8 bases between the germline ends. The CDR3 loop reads CASGEGTEAFF. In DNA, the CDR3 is TGTGCCAGCGGGGAGGGCACTGAAGCTTTCTTT. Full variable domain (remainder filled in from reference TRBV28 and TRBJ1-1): DVKVTQSSRYLVKRTGEKVFLECVQDMDHENMFWYRQDPGLGLRLIYFSYDVKMKEKGDIPEGYSVSREKKERFSLILESASTNQTSMYLCASGEGTEAFFGQGTRLTVV.

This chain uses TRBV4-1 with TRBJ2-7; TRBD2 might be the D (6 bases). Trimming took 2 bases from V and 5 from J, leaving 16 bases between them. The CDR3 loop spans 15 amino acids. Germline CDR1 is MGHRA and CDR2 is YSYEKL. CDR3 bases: TGCGCCAGCAGCCAACCGGGACTGGAGATTCACGAGCAGTACTTC. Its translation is CASSQPGLEIHEQYF.

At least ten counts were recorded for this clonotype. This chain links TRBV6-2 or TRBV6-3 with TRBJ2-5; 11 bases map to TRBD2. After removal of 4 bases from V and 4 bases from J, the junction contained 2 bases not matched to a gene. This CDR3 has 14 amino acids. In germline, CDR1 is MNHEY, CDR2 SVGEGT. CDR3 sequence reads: CASSFGTSGETQYF. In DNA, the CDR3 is TGTGCCAGCAGTTTCGGGACTAGCGGAGAGACCCAGTACTTC.

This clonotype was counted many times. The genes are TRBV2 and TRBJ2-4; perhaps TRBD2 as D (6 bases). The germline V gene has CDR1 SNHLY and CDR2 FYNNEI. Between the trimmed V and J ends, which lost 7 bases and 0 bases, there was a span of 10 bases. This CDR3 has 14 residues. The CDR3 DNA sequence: TGTGCCAGCACCGGAGGGATAGCCAAAAACATTCAGTACTTC. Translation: CASTGGIAKNIQYF.

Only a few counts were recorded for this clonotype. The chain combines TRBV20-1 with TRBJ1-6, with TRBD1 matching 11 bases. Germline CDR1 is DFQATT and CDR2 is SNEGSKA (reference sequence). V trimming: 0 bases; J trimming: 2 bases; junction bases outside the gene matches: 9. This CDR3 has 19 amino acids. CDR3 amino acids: CSARDWTGGELAYNSPLHF. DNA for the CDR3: TGCAGTGCTAGAGATTGGACAGGGGGCGAGCTGGCCTATAATTCACCCCTCCACTTT.

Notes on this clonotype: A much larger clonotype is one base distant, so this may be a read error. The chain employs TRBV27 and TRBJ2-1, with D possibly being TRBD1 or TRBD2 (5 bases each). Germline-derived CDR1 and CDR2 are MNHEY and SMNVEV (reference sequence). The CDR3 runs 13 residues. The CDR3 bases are TGTGCCAGCAGTTTGGTAGGGACCAATGAGCATTTCTTC. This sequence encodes CASSLVGTNEHFF.

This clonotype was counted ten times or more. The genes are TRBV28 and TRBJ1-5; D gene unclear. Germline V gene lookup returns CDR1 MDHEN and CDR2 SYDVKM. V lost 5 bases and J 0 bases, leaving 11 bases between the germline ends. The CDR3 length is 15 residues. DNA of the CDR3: TGTGCCAGCAGTCCACCCCTTCTTAGCAATCAGCCCCAGCATTTT. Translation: CASSPPLLSNQPQHF.